This T cell receptor beta chain derives from a study of ipilimumab plus nivolumab after autologous stem cell transplantation. Study as a whole: Median doses per patient: roughly five ipilimumab, about eight nivolumab.

V was pared by 0 bases and J by 0 bases, with 7 bases between. Germline V gene data show CDR1 as SGHRS and CDR2 as YFSETQ. CDR3 length: 16 residues. Some clones are missing from TCRdb's copy, which holds only in-frame ones; the method was immunoSEQ multiplex PCR. The table includes some 22,000 clones, around 80% detected once. Ipilimumab, 1 mg/kg, started 14 to 28 days after autologous transplant. Of note for this clone: The same CDR3 can be traced to other DNA sequences in this sample.

The receptor was derived from a male donor with diffuse large B-cell lymphoma. This specimen was PBMCs, taken in a trial of ipilimumab plus nivolumab as post-transplant consolidation. This sequence joins TRBV5-1 and TRBJ2-6; no reliable D call. The CDR3 region is CASSLVGSSGANVLTF. DNA of the CDR3: TGCGCCAGCAGCTTGGTGGGCAGCTCTGGGGCCAACGTCCTGACTTTC.